This TCR beta chain was recovered during a study of T cells in Graves' hyperthyroidism and ophthalmopathy. CDR1 MDHEN and CDR2 SYDVKM come from the germline V gene. This CDR3 spans 14 amino acids. The ends were cut back, 4 bases at V and 3 bases at J, with 12 bases in the middle. Under 3 months was the duration of disease in ophthalmopathy patients, who also had a Clinical Activity Score of at least 3 and a NOSPECS grade of at least 4. PBMCs stemmed from over 7.5 ml fresh peripheral blood. This clonotype was observed many times. The investigators amplified TCR beta CDR3 regions from RNA transcripts. The TCR CDR3 first-round RT-PCR relied on the HTBI primer set. TCRdb reanalysed the multiplex PCR reads using MiXCR and keeps one entry per CDR3 protein. Altogether around 300,000 distinct CDR3 sequences are present, 22% being singletons, with the ten largest covering about 60%.

The receptor's source is a man aged 25-45 years with Graves' ophthalmopathy. Sequencing was performed on blood. The rearrangement uses TRBV28 and TRBJ2-5; D remains unclear. The CDR3 DNA sequence: TGTGCCAGCAGTTACCTCCTTCCCGAAGAGACCCAGTACTTC. Protein sequence: CASSYLLPEETQYF. The whole variable domain, filled in from reference TRBV28 and TRBJ2-5, reads DVKVTQSSRYLVKRTGEKVFLECVQDMDHENMFWYRQDPGLGLRLIYFSYDVKMKEKGDIPEGYSVSREKKERFSLILESASTNQTSMYLCASSYLLPEETQYFGPGTRLLVL.